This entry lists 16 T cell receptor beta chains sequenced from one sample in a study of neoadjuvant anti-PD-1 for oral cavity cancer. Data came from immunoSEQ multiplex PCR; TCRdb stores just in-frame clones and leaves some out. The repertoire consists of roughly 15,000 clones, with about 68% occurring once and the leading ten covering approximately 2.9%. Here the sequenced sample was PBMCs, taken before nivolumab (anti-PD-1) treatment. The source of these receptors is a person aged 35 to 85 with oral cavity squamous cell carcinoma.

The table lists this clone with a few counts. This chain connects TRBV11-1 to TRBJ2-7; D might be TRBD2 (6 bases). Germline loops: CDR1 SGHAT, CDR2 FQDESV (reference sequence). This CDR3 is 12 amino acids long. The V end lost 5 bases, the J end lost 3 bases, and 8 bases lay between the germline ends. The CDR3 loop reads CASSPGVYEQYF. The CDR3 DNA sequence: TGTGCCAGCAGCCCGGGAGTCTACGAGCAGTACTTC. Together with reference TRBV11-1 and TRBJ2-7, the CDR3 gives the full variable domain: EAEVAQSPRYKITEKSQAVAFWCDPISGHATLYWYRQILGQGPELLVQFQDESVVDDSQLPKDRFSAERLKGVDSTLKIQPAELGDSAMYLCASSPGVYEQYFGPGTRLTVT.

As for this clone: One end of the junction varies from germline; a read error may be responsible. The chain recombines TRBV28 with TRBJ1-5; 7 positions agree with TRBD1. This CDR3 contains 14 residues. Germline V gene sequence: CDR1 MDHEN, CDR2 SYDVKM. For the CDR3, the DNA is TGTGCCAGCCAAACAGGGGTCGGGAATCAGCCCCAGCATTTC. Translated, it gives CASQTGVGNQPQHF.

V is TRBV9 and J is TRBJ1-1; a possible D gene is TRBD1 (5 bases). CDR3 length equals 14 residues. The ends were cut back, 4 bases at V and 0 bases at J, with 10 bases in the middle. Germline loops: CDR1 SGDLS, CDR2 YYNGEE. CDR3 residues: CASSLGTVNTEAFF. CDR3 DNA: TGTGCCAGCAGCCTCGGGACCGTGAACACTGAAGCTTTCTTT.

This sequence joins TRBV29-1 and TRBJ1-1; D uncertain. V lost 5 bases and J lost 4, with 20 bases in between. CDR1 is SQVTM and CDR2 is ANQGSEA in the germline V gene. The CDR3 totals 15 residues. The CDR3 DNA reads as TGCAGCGTTCTAAAATGGGAGGTCGGAGGCACTGAAGCTTTCTTT. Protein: CSVLKWEVGGTEAFF.

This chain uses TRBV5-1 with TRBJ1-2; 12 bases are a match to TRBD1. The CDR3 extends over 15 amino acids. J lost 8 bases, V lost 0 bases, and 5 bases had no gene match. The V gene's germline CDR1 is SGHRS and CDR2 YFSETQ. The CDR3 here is CASSLAGTGGEGYTF. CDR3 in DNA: TGCGCCAGCAGCTTGGCTGGGACAGGGGGCGAGGGCTACACCTTC.

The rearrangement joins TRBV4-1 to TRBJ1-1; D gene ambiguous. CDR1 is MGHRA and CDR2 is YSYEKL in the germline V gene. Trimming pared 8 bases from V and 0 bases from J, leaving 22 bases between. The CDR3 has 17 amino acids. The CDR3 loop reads CASHLGSLKSMNTEAFF. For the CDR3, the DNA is TGCGCCAGCCACCTGGGCTCCCTAAAATCTATGAACACTGAAGCTTTCTTT.

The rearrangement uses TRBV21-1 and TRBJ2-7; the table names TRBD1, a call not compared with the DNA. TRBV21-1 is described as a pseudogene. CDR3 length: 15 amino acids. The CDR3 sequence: CASSKVRNSSYEQYF. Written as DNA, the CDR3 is TGTGCCAGCAGCAAAGTCCGCAACAGCTCCTACGAGCAGTACTTC.

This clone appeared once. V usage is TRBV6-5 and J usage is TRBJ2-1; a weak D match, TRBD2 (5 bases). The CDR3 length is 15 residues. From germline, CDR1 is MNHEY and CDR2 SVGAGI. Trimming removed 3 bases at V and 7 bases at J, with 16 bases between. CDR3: CASSYQVGAGNEQFF. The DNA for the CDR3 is TGTGCCAGCAGTTATCAGGTGGGAGCAGGTAATGAGCAGTTCTTC.

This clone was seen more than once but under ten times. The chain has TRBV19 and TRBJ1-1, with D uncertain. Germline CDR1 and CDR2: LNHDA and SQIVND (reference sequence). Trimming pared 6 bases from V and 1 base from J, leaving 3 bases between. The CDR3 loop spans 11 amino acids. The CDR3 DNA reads TGTGCCAGTAGGGGGAACACTGAAGCTTTCTTT. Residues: CASRGNTEAFF.

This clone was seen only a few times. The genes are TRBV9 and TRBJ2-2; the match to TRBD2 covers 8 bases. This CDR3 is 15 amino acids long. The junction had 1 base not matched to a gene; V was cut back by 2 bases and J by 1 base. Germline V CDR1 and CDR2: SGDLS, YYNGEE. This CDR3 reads CASSVLAGNTGELFF. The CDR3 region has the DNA TGTGCCAGCAGCGTTCTAGCGGGGAACACCGGGGAGCTGTTTTTT.

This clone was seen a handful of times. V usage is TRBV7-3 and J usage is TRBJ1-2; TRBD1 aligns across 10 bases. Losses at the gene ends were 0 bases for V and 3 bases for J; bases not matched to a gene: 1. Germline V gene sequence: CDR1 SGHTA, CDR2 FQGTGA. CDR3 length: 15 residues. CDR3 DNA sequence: TGTGCCAGCAGCTTAACGACAGGGGGCGACTATGGCTACACCTTC. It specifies CASSLTTGGDYGYTF.

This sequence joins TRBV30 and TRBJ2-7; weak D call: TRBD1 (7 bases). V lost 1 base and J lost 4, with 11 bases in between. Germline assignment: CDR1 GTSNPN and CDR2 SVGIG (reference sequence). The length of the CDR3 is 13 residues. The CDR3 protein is CAWSAGGTYEQYF. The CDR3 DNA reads TGTGCCTGGAGTGCAGGGGGGACTTACGAGCAGTACTTC.

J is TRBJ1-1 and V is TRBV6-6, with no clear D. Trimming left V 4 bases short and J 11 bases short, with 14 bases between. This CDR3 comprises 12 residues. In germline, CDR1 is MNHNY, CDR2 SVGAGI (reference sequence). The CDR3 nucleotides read TGTGCCAGCAGTTTCGGGCAGTATTGGGCTTTCTTT. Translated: CASSFGQYWAFF.

CDR3 coding DNA: TGTGCCAGCAGCTTGGACCCCACAGGGTATGAAAAACTGTTTTTT. Its translation: CASSLDPTGYEKLFF. The rearrangement links TRBV5-5 to TRBJ1-4; possibly TRBD1 for D (6 bases). V was clipped by 0 bases and J by 6 bases, with 12 bases between them. This CDR3 is 15 amino acids long. Germline CDR1 and CDR2: SGHKS and YYEKEE (reference sequence).

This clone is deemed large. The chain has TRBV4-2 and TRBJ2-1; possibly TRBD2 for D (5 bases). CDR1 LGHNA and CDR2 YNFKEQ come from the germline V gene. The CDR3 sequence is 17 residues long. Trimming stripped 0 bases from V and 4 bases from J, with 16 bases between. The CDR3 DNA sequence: TGTGCCAGCAGCCAAGATTTGCTAGCCTTCATTTACAATGAGCAGTTCTTC. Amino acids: CASSQDLLAFIYNEQFF.

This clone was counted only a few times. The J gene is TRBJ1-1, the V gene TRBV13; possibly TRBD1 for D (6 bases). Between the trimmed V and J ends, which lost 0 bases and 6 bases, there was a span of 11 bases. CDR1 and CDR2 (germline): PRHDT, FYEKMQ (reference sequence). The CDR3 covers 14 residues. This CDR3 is CASSLGDRNPEAFF. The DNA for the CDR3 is TGTGCCAGCAGCTTAGGGGACAGAAATCCTGAAGCTTTCTTT.